A single sample is the source of the 12 T cell receptor beta chains below, sequenced in a study of T cells in localized non-small cell lung cancer. Data came from immunoSEQ multiplex PCR; TCRdb stores just in-frame clones and leaves some out. Found here are tens of thousands of clones, approximately 80% of them singletons; the top ten hold over 15%. This specimen was peripheral blood mononuclear cells, taken before any cancer treatment. Receptor source: a man between 40 and 70 years old with stage III lung adenocarcinoma.

This clone came up a few times. V gene TRBV25-1 combines with J gene TRBJ2-2; D remains ambiguous. V lost 2 bases, J lost 1 base, and 2 bases lay in between. This CDR3 comprises 13 residues. The germline V gene encodes CDR1 MGHDK and CDR2 SYGVNS. Here the CDR3 DNA reads TGTGCCAGCAGTGAACAGAACACCGGGGAGCTGTTTTTT. This codes for CASSEQNTGELFF.

The V gene is TRBV2, the J gene TRBJ2-7; a possible D gene is TRBD2 (6 bases). The V gene lost 2 bases and the J gene lost 0 bases, with 14 bases spanning the gap. Per the germline V gene, CDR1 is SNHLY and CDR2 is FYNNEI. The CDR3 sequence is 16 residues long. The CDR3 loop is CASSEHGGAISYEQYF. Here the CDR3 DNA reads TGTGCCAGCAGTGAACACGGCGGGGCCATCTCCTACGAGCAGTACTTC.

The chain has TRBV27 and TRBJ2-7, with 7 bases identical to TRBD1. The CDR3 totals 15 residues. Germline-derived CDR1 and CDR2 are MNHEY and SMNVEV (reference sequence). Losses at the gene ends were 3 bases for V and 3 bases for J; bases not matched to a gene: 8. The CDR3 loop reads CASSLHRQGDYEQYF. The CDR3 nucleotides are TGTGCCAGCAGTTTGCACCGACAGGGAGACTACGAGCAGTACTTC.

This clone was counted a single time. The rearrangement joins TRBV2 to TRBJ2-2, with D possibly matching TRBD1 (6 bases). The CDR3 consists of 13 residues. V dropped 6 bases and J dropped 7 bases, with 12 bases sitting between them. Germline lookup yields CDR1 SNHLY and CDR2 FYNNEI. As DNA, the CDR3 is TGTGCCAGCAGCGCAGGGGTTGGCGGGGAGCTGTTTTTT. It codes for CASSAGVGGELFF.

This chain links TRBV10-3 with TRBJ1-5, with TRBD1 identical over 12 bases. This CDR3 contains 15 residues. Germline V gene sequence: CDR1 ENHRY, CDR2 SYGVKD. With 4 bases clipped from V and 5 bases from J, the junction kept 3 bases outside the gene matches. The CDR3 here is CAISGDRGRYQPQHF. In DNA, the CDR3 is TGTGCCATCAGTGGGGACAGGGGGCGATATCAGCCCCAGCATTTT.

The CDR3 protein is CASSLATRQYF. CDR3 nucleotide sequence: TGTGCCAGCAGCTTAGCTACGAGGCAGTACTTC. The V gene is TRBV11-2, the J gene TRBJ2-7, with D unclear. CDR3 length: 11 residues. Germline CDR1 and CDR2: SGHAT and FQNNGV. V was trimmed by 1 base and J by 9 bases, leaving 7 bases between them.

The chain's CDR3 is CASSLGAGIPGELFF. In nucleotides, the CDR3 is TGCGCCAGCAGCTTAGGAGCTGGGATTCCCGGGGAGCTGTTTTTT. The V call is TRBV5-1, the J call TRBJ2-2; D unresolved. The CDR3 is 15 residues long. Germline CDR1 reads SGHRS; CDR2 reads YFSETQ. V dropped 2 bases and J dropped 6 bases, with 14 bases sitting between them.

CDR3 amino acids: CASNDDRQGATNEKLFF. The DNA for the CDR3 is TGTGCCAGCAATGACGATCGACAGGGGGCCACTAATGAAAAACTGTTTTTT. The V and J genes are TRBV19 and TRBJ1-4; 10 bases are shared with TRBD1. This CDR3 has 17 residues. After removal of 9 bases from V and 2 bases from J, the junction contained 12 bases not matched to a gene. Per the germline V gene, CDR1 is LNHDA and CDR2 is SQIVND (reference sequence).

The chain links TRBV5-1 to TRBJ2-3; 12 bases map to TRBD1. Germline-derived CDR1 and CDR2 are SGHRS and YFSETQ. CDR3 size: 16 residues. Unmatched junction bases numbered 6, after V lost 4 bases and J lost 3 bases. CDR3 protein: CASSLGQGARTDTQYF. The CDR3 DNA is TGCGCCAGCAGCCTGGGACAGGGGGCGCGTACAGATACGCAGTATTTT.

The V call is TRBV6-5, the J call TRBJ1-4; no definite D call. The CDR3 covers 14 residues. V lost 0 bases to trimming and J lost 14 bases, with 16 bases between them. Germline lookup yields CDR1 MNHEY and CDR2 SVGAGI. The CDR3 here is CASSYSTRPSVLFF. CDR3 DNA: TGTGCCAGCAGTTACTCGACTAGACCGTCGGTTCTGTTTTTT.

V is TRBV9 and J is TRBJ2-1, with D perhaps matching TRBD1 (6 bases). Germline CDR1 reads SGDLS; CDR2 reads YYNGEE. There are 15 residues in the CDR3. V was clipped by 6 bases and J by 8 bases, with 21 bases between them. As DNA, the CDR3 is TGTGCCAGCACCTCGACAGGTTCCTTTTACGATGAGCAGTTCTTC. It encodes CASTSTGSFYDEQFF.

The chain is built from TRBV14 and TRBJ1-1, with D possibly being TRBD1 (5 bases). The CDR3 has 13 amino acids. Per the germline V gene, CDR1 is SGHDN and CDR2 is FVKESK. With 7 bases removed from V and 1 base from J, the gap between germline ends came to 10 bases. CDR3 DNA: TGTGCCAGCACCAGGGCTAGGAACACTGAAGCTTTCTTT. The encoded protein is CASTRARNTEAFF. Combining the CDR3 with reference TRBV14 and TRBJ1-1 gives the whole variable domain EAGVTQFPSHSVIEKGQTVTLRCDPISGHDNLYWYRRVMGKEIKFLLHFVKESKQDESGMPNNRFLAERTGGTYSTLKVQPAELEDSGVYFCASTRARNTEAFFGQGTRLTVV.